This TCR beta chain was identified in a study of blood T cells in healthy people across ages (dated by TCRdb to the mid-2010s). With regard to the full study: In model experiments, roughly one uniquely barcoded TCR beta cDNA molecule per two T cells was captured by template switching. Age-related changes in TCR beta repertoire diversity were measured in the study by deep sequencing normalized with unique cDNA molecular identifiers. The donors were split into four age groups: young (average 16 years), middle-aged (about 40), aged (approximately 60) and long-lived (approximately 89). To avoid experimental bias, donors of different ages were randomly spread across the sequencing lanes. Two additional independent replicas of 1 million unique cDNA reads from the same blood draw were analyzed for two donors (one aged 18 to 30 and one aged 80 or older). On the study overall, not on this receptor specifically: Because the CMV infection status of the donors was unknown, age-related changes in expanded clonotypes may potentially have been confounded. Observed TCR beta diversity per million T cells fell roughly linearly with age, and a significant reduction was already apparent by age about 36. Observed TCR beta diversity correlated strongly with the percentage of naive T cells measured by flow cytometry. Compared with the aged group, the long-lived group had more naive CD4+ T cells, fewer expanded clones and increased TCR diversity, a pattern suggesting age selection. Estimates of total diversity from one million sequenced T cells were regarded as lower bounds and underestimates. Conclusive comparison of naive and antigen-experienced compartments was prevented by the profiling of bulk unsorted PBMCs.

The library was made by 5' RACE. Sequencing took place on an Illumina HiSeq 2500. A second PCR of roughly 7 to 12 cycles was run with a J-beta primer mix and a sample-barcoded 5' primer. Each TCR beta cDNA molecule received a unique molecular identifier from a template-switch 5' adaptor carrying 12 random nucleotides. At least 2.5 million CDR3-containing paired-end reads were obtained from each sample. All of the RNA was converted into first-strand cDNA using the Mint cDNA synthesis kit, with a TRBC-specific oligonucleotide serving as the primer. Following uracil-DNA glycosylase treatment, a first 18-cycle PCR with universal primers M1SS and BC2_uni_R was performed on all cDNA. The study's processing was this. Normalization of each sample was performed by random selection of 1 million high-quality reads, each carrying a distinct molecular identifier. Reads with shared molecular identifiers were discarded instead of being binned into consensus sequences. CDR3 identification, clonotype clustering and error correction used MiTCR with a Q25 quality threshold and the strictest error-elimination algorithm. Lower-bound total TCR beta diversity was estimated with a nonparametric unseen species model using Euler transformation. TCRdb itself trimmed the public reads at Q25 with fastp, ran MiXCR and retained productive beta chains. Rows are combined by CDR3 protein, so each entry shows the most common genes and DNA. The V and J calls were not made by the authors but by TCRdb's processing. Present in this sample are 700,000 or so distinct CDR3 sequences, roughly 43% of which were seen just once. The ten top clones hold about 32% of the sample.

The donors were 40 or so Caucasian individuals from Russia, aged 6 to 90 years, who were systemically healthy. Each donor gave about 9.2 milliliters of peripheral blood, drawn into EDTA-treated Vacutainer tubes. Ficoll-Paque density-gradient centrifugation was used to isolate PBMCs, with at least 6.5 million per sample. Total RNA was extracted from PBMCs with Trizol reagent, with at least 5.5 micrograms obtained per sample. For every donor, flow cytometry on a PBMC aliquot measured the percentage of naive CD45RAhigh/CD27high T cells. About this clonotype: The clone's antigen remains unknown. The record has no base qualities; no much larger clone is one base away.

The receptor's source is an elderly man in good health. Material: blood.

This receptor has the CDR3 CATTGRPYNEQYF. At the DNA level, the sequence is TGTGCCACCACCGGAAGGCCTTACAATGAGCAGTACTTC. The sequence joins TRBV27 to TRBJ2-7, with no confident D gene call. CDR1 and CDR2 (MNHEY, SMNVEV) derive from the germline V gene (reference sequence). Trimming removed 10 bases from V and 7 bases from J, leaving 20 bases between the germline ends. Reading from cysteine to phenylalanine, the CDR3 counts 13 amino acids. Of the read, only the CDR3 DNA is kept; its 39 bases are in frame from base 1.